Listed here are 25 T cell receptor beta chains from one sample, sequenced in a study of blood T cell repertoires in COVID-19. This table comes from immunoSEQ multiplex PCR, and its TCRdb copy is limited to in-frame clones, with some not included. The sample holds some 140,000 clones, around 82% seen once. Specimen: peripheral blood. The receptors derive from a man aged 60 to 69 with COVID-19, enrolled during active disease.

The rearrangement uses TRBV6-2 or TRBV6-3 and TRBJ1-2, with a weak D call TRBD1 (6 bases). The CDR3 has 14 amino acids. Looked up from germline, CDR1 is MNHEY and CDR2 is SVGEGT. Trimming took 0 bases from V and 3 from J, leaving 8 bases between them. CDR3 residues: CASSYSDSYYGYTF. The DNA of the CDR3 is TGTGCCAGCAGTTACTCGGACAGTTACTATGGCTACACCTTC.

The CDR3 DNA reads TGCGCCAGCAGCACCAGACAGGGTAGCACTGAAGCTTTCTTT. Translated, it gives CASSTRQGSTEAFF. This chain links TRBV4-3 with TRBJ1-1; 7 bases agree with TRBD1. The ends lost 5 bases at V and 4 bases at J; junction bases unmatched: 7. Germline CDR1 LGHNA, CDR2 YSLEER. The CDR3 sequence is 14 residues long.

The CDR3 bases are TGTGCCAGCTGCGACAGGAGCCTAGCGGGAGGGCAGGGGGAGACCCAGTACTTC. Amino acid sequence: CASCDRSLAGGQGETQYF. The V gene is TRBV5-6, the J gene TRBJ2-5; 12 bases line up with TRBD2. The CDR3 covers 18 residues. CDR1 and CDR2 from the germline V gene are SGHDT and YYEEEE. Trimming removed 7 bases from V and 5 bases from J; junction bases left unmatched: 18. Full variable domain (rest looked up from reference TRBV5-6 and TRBJ2-5): DAGVTQSPTHLIKTRGQQVTLRCSPKSGHDTVSWYQQALGQGPQFIFQYYEEEERQRGNFPDRFSGHQFPNYSSELNVNALLLGDSALYLCASCDRSLAGGQGETQYFGPGTRLLVL.

The rearrangement links TRBV6-5 to TRBJ2-7; the D gene is possibly TRBD1 (8 bases). This CDR3 spans 14 amino acids. Trimming left V 1 base short and J 4 bases short, with 11 bases between. Germline CDR1 MNHEY, CDR2 SVGAGI. The DNA for the CDR3 is TGTGCCAGCAGTTACTACAGGGGGGGGTACGAGCAGTACTTC. Translation: CASSYYRGGYEQYF.

This chain uses TRBV7-2 with TRBJ1-1; D is unclear. The CDR3 loop spans 12 amino acids. Germline V gene data show CDR1 as SGHTA and CDR2 as FQGNSA. V lost 2 bases, J lost 8 bases, and 9 bases lay in between. The CDR3 spells CASSLSVEEAFF. The CDR3 nucleotides are TGTGCCAGCAGCTTATCTGTCGAGGAAGCTTTCTTT.

J is TRBJ2-1 and V is TRBV2, with 7 bases lining up with TRBD1. This CDR3 region has 13 residues. Unmatched junction bases numbered 7, after V lost 7 bases and J lost 7 bases. Germline CDR1 reads SNHLY; CDR2 reads FYNNEI. CDR3 protein: CASNTGVGNEQFF. The CDR3 DNA sequence: TGTGCCAGCAACACAGGGGTGGGGAATGAGCAGTTCTTC.

V gene TRBV5-5 combines with J gene TRBJ2-5; TRBD1 aligns across 8 bases. The CDR3 runs to 14 residues. Germline V gene sequence: CDR1 SGHKS, CDR2 YYEKEE (reference sequence). The V and J ends lost 4 bases and 5 bases, in that order; junction bases with no gene match: 7. The CDR3 DNA reads as TGTGCCAGCAGCCAGAGGACAGGGAGGGAGACCCAGTACTTC. This codes for CASSQRTGRETQYF.

The chain carries TRBV29-1 and TRBJ2-7; TRBD1 matches at 11 bases. Germline CDR1 reads SQVTM; CDR2 reads ANQGSEA. CDR3 length: 13 amino acids. The V and J ends lost 7 bases and 6 bases, in that order; junction bases with no gene match: 8. The DNA for the CDR3 is TGCAGCGCCGGGACCGGGACAGGGGGCGAGCAGTACTTC. As protein: CSAGTGTGGEQYF.

J is TRBJ1-2 and V is TRBV2, with TRBD1 matching over 8 bases. The CDR3 contains 11 residues. The J segment lost 8 bases and the V segment lost 11 bases, leaving 7 bases of the junction unmatched. Germline loops: CDR1 SNHLY, CDR2 FYNNEI. DNA of the CDR3: TGTGCCGGAGGACAGGGTAACGGCTACACCTTC. This codes for CAGGQGNGYTF.

The chain employs TRBV19 and TRBJ1-4; D gene uncertain. Germline CDR1 and CDR2: LNHDA and SQIVND (reference sequence). Trimming cost V 3 bases and J 8 bases, with 7 bases left between them. The CDR3 is 12 amino acids. This CDR3 is CASSIQQEKLFF. The CDR3 nucleotides read TGTGCCAGTAGTATCCAACAGGAAAAACTGTTTTTT.

The J gene is TRBJ1-1, the V gene TRBV20-1; D not resolved. Germline V gives CDR1 DFQATT, CDR2 SNEGSKA (reference sequence). V was shortened by 8 bases and J by 3 bases, with 10 bases between the two germline ends. The CDR3 is 11 amino acids. The CDR3, as DNA: TGCAGTCTACGGAGGTACACTGAAGCTTTCTTT. Translated: CSLRRYTEAFF.

This chain uses TRBV6-2 or TRBV6-3 with TRBJ1-1, with 8 nucleotides matching TRBD1. Trimming took 4 bases from V and 9 from J; bases not matched to a gene: 13. The CDR3 covers 15 residues. Per the germline V gene, CDR1 is MNHEY and CDR2 is SVGEGT. In nucleotides, the CDR3 is TGTGCCAGCAGTTTCAAAGGGAGCCGGGACAGGCAAGCTTTCTTT. Its translation is CASSFKGSRDRQAFF.

The rearrangement links TRBV4-1 to TRBJ2-7; 10 nucleotides match TRBD1. V shed 2 bases and J 4 bases; nucleotides not matched to a gene: 8. There are 16 residues in the CDR3. Germline V gives CDR1 MGHRA, CDR2 YSYEKL. The CDR3 region is CASSQFDRGLRYEQYF. The DNA for the CDR3 is TGCGCCAGCAGCCAATTTGACAGGGGGCTAAGGTACGAGCAGTACTTC.

Note on this clone: One end of the junction does not line up with germline, which may come from a read error. This chain joins TRBV7-9 and TRBJ1-1; D is undetermined. Germline V CDR1 and CDR2: SEHNR, FQNEAQ (reference sequence). This CDR3 comprises 15 residues. CDR3 in amino acids: CASSPPGGGNAEAFF. Here the CDR3 DNA reads TGTGCCAGCAGCCCCCCCGGAGGTGGGAACGCTGAAGCTTTCTTT.

This chain connects TRBV28 to TRBJ1-3, with TRBD1 matching over 9 bases. Germline V CDR1 and CDR2: MDHEN, SYDVKM. With 5 bases clipped from V and 7 bases from J, the junction kept 6 bases outside the gene matches. This CDR3 region has 14 residues. The CDR3 is CASSRGQGRNTIYF. CDR3 bases: TGTGCCAGCAGTCGGGGACAGGGAAGGAACACCATATATTTT.

A few counts support this clone. The J gene is TRBJ1-4, the V gene TRBV5-1; 11 bases line up with TRBD1. After removal of 4 bases from V and 2 bases from J, the junction contained 4 bases not matched to a gene. The CDR3 is made up of 16 amino acids. The V gene's germline CDR1 is SGHRS and CDR2 YFSETQ. In DNA, the CDR3 is TGCGCCAGCAGCCAAGGACAGGGGGCGACTAATGAAAAACTGTTTTTT. This codes for CASSQGQGATNEKLFF.

V and J are TRBV7-9 and TRBJ1-6, with 7 bases identical to TRBD1. CDR3 length: 12 amino acids. Germline CDR1 reads SEHNR; CDR2 reads FQNEAQ (reference sequence). J lost 12 bases, V lost 4 bases, and 3 bases had no gene match. The CDR3, as DNA: TGTGCCAGCAGCTACCAGGGGGTACCCCTCCACTTT. Its protein is CASSYQGVPLHF.

The V and J genes are TRBV30 and TRBJ1-5, with TRBD1 identical over 7 bases. Germline CDR1 GTSNPN, CDR2 SVGIG (reference sequence). This CDR3 comprises 12 residues. J lost 4 bases, V lost 8 bases, and 5 bases had no gene match. Here the CDR3 reads CAGGTANQPQHF. CDR3 DNA sequence: TGTGCCGGAGGGACAGCAAATCAGCCCCAGCATTTT.

This clone was detected once. This chain joins TRBV29-1 and TRBJ1-1; a possible D gene is TRBD1 (5 bases). The CDR3 length is 12 residues. Germline CDR1 reads SQVTM; CDR2 reads ANQGSEA. Trimming cost V 7 bases and J 1 base, with 10 bases left between them. Written as DNA, the CDR3 is TGCAGCGCGGGGACGGGGAACACTGAAGCTTTCTTT. This gives the protein CSAGTGNTEAFF.

The V call is TRBV7-9, the J call TRBJ2-2, with 9 bases lining up with TRBD1. V gave up 1 base and J gave up 6 bases; unmatched junction bases: 6. The CDR3 has 16 residues. Germline lookup yields CDR1 SEHNR and CDR2 FQNEAQ (reference sequence). CDR3 sequence reads: CASSLGQGDRAGELFF. CDR3 sequence (DNA): TGTGCCAGCAGCTTAGGACAGGGGGATCGGGCCGGGGAGCTGTTTTTT. Full variable domain (missing parts from reference TRBV7-9 and TRBJ2-2): DTGVSQNPRHKITKRGQNVTFRCDPISEHNRLYWYRQTLGQGPEFLTYFQNEAQLEKSRLLSDRFSAERPKGSFSTLEIQRTEQGDSAMYLCASSLGQGDRAGELFFGEGSRLTVL.

CDR3 in DNA: TGTGCCAGCGGGGCCTTAGGGGGTGAGCAGTTCTTC. Protein sequence: CASGALGGEQFF. This chain uses TRBV12-3 or TRBV12-4 with TRBJ2-1, with a weak D call TRBD1 (6 bases). The CDR3 is 12 residues long. Trimming took off 8 bases at V and 9 bases at J, with 14 bases between the two ends.

This clone was counted a single time. The rearrangement links TRBV24-1 to TRBJ2-1; 10 bases match TRBD2. CDR1 and CDR2 from the germline V gene are KGHDR and SFDVKD. The V gene end was trimmed by 3 bases and the J gene end by 4 bases; junction bases not matched to a gene: 14. The CDR3 is 19 residues long. The DNA for the CDR3 is TGTGCCACCAGTGATAACCTAGCGGGAGTGGGGGGGCGATACAATGAGCAGTTCTTC. Translated: CATSDNLAGVGGRYNEQFF.

The V gene is TRBV6-2 or TRBV6-3, the J gene TRBJ2-1; D is perhaps TRBD2 (6 bases). This CDR3 spans 14 amino acids. From germline, CDR1 is MNHEY and CDR2 SVGEGT. V lost 6 bases, J lost 7 bases, and 16 bases lay in between. CDR3 in DNA: TGTGCCAGCAGCCCTCCGGGACTCCCAAATGAGCAGTTCTTC. This codes for CASSPPGLPNEQFF.

The V and J genes are TRBV5-5 and TRBJ1-1, with 8 bases aligning to TRBD1. Germline V gives CDR1 SGHKS, CDR2 YYEKEE (reference sequence). Germline trimming cut 4 bases from V and 5 bases from J; bases unmatched to any gene: 10. The length of the CDR3 is 15 residues. The CDR3 reads CASSQLGQGITEAFF. In DNA, the CDR3 is TGTGCCAGCAGCCAGCTCGGACAGGGTATAACTGAAGCTTTCTTT.

This chain connects TRBV11-3 to TRBJ2-3, with D possibly matching TRBD1 (5 bases). CDR3 length: 15 residues. V gave up 1 base and J gave up 1 base, with 9 bases separating them. The germline V gene encodes CDR1 SGHNT and CDR2 YENEEA. CDR3: CASSLGGAGTDTQYF. In DNA form, the CDR3 reads TGTGCCAGCAGCTTAGGTGGGGCAGGCACAGATACGCAGTATTTT.